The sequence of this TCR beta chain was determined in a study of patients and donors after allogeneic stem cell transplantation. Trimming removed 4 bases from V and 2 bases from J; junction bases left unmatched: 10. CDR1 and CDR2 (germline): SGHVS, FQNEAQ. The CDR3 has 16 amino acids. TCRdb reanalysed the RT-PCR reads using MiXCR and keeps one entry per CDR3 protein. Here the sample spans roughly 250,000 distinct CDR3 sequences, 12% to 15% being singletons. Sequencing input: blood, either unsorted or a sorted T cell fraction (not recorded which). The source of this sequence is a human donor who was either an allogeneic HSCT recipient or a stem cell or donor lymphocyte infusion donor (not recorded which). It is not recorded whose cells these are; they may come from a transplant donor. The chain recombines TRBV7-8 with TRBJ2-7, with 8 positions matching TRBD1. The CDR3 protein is CASSSEDRALTYEQYF. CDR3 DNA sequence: TGTGCCAGCAGCTCCGAGGACAGGGCCCTTACCTACGAGCAGTACTTC.